This is a list of T cell receptor beta chains from one sample in a study of a mutant IDH1 vaccine in newly diagnosed glioma. Assay: immunoSEQ multiplex PCR; the TCRdb copy retains only in-frame clones and omits some. The sample has tens of thousands of clones, around 70% seen once. No antigens are known for them. The sample was peripheral blood mononuclear cells (PBMCs), taken from a glioma patient whose treatment included an IDH1 peptide vaccine. Source of these receptors: a man between 18 and 29 years old with glioma. Some clones in this sample may be carry-over from other donors' samples. The CDR3 runs from the conserved cysteine through the conserved F or W. D genes are given only for firm matches.

j_call d_call v_call cdr3_aa
TRBJ2-7 TRBD1 TRBV5-5 CASSLARGSGQGFYEQYF
TRBJ1-1 NA TRBV6-5 CASSSPGSGETEAFF
TRBJ1-1 NA TRBV30 CACLRAEAFF
TRBJ1-1 NA TRBV27 CASTLGAEAFF
TRBJ1-1 NA TRBV2 CASSEGPARRAEAFF
TRBJ1-1 TRBD1 TRBV7-8 CASSVTSGTGGVYSMNTEAFF
TRBJ1-6 TRBD1 TRBV5-4 CASSLWTGLSSYNSPLHF
TRBJ2-7 NA TRBV5-1 CASSLDPPGVYEQYF
TRBJ2-7 NA TRBV5-8 CASSLSTGSLYF
TRBJ2-6 NA TRBV4-1 CASSHPPTSGANVLTF
TRBJ2-3 NA TRBV29-1 CSARGADRGLSSTDTQYF
TRBJ2-7 NA TRBV15 CATSSFQAGTPYEQYF
TRBJ1-6 NA TRBV7-9 CASSFESRRRTGNSPLHF
TRBJ1-1 NA TRBV28 CASSLSLTEAFF
TRBJ1-2 NA TRBV5-6 CASSFTGNRVNGYTF
TRBJ1-1 NA TRBV6-1 CASSEVEEGTEAFF
TRBJ2-1 NA TRBV9 CASSVSGPPGDEQFF
TRBJ1-5 NA TRBV10-3 CAISESNTVNQPQHF
TRBJ1-3 NA TRBV18 CASSPPPRPPYSGNTIYF
TRBJ2-7 NA TRBV5-1 CASSLEDGAYEQYF
TRBJ2-7 NA TRBV27 CASSPRFRGTAGRQYF
TRBJ2-7 NA TRBV2 CASSDTGYHEQYF
TRBJ2-7 NA TRBV4-3 CASSQDFLLWGRSSYEQYF
TRBJ1-1 TRBD1 TRBV28 CASSSRGQGNTEAFF
TRBJ1-3 NA TRBV7-8 CASSLLSPPRTSGNTIYF
TRBJ1-5 TRBD1 TRBV19 CASSIVRQGRQPQHF
TRBJ2-7 NA TRBV7-6 CASSLGSAYEQYF
TRBJ2-7 NA TRBV11-2 CASSLGGRFGEQYF
TRBJ1-1 TRBD1 TRBV9 CASSGDRGFTEAFF
TRBJ1-6 NA TRBV9 CASSVEGLHNSPLHF
TRBJ1-2 TRBD1 TRBV7-6 CASSPQGNYGYTF
TRBJ2-3 TRBD2 TRBV29-1 CSVEDRGGATDTQYF
TRBJ1-2 NA TRBV30 CAWSVPRETSGYTF
TRBJ2-6 NA TRBV5-1 CASSWQPASGANVLTF
TRBJ1-5 NA TRBV6-5 CASRVGPRGNQPQHF
TRBJ1-2 NA TRBV7-2 CASSLAAVYGYTF
TRBJ2-1 TRBD1 TRBV5-7 CASRTGKNYEQFF
TRBJ2-2 NA TRBV19 CASSLEADTGELFF
TRBJ2-7 NA TRBV9 CASSPLGLGSYEQYF
TRBJ2-7 TRBD2 TRBV9 CASSARTSGEQYF